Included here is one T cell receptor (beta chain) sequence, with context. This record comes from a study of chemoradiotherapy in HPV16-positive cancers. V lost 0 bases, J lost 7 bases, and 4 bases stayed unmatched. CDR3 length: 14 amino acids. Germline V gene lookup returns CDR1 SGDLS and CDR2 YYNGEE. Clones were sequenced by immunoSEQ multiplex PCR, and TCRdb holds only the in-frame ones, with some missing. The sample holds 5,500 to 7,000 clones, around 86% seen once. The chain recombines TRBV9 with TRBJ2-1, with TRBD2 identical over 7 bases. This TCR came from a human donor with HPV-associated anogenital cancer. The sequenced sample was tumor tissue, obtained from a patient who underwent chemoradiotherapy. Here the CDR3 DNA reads TGTGCCAGCAGCGTAGACCCTAGCGGAAATGAGCAGTTCTTC. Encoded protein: CASSVDPSGNEQFF.